The sequence of this TCR beta chain was determined in a study of blood T cell repertoires in COVID-19. Residents of 24 US areas, aged roughly 18 to 89 years, made up the participants. Sequenced by immunoSEQ multiplex PCR; TCRdb stores in-frame clones only, minus some. The top ten clones hold under 20% of a sample with approximately 200,000 clones, 85% of them seen once. The CDR3 is 16 residues long. Deletions cut 4 bases from V and 4 bases from J, with 19 bases between. Specimen: PBMCs or T cells enriched from blood (not recorded which). The rearrangement links TRBV5-3 to TRBJ2-3; no definite D call. TRBV5-3 is recorded as an ORF, its role being uncertain. This TCR was recovered from a man in his forties who had recovered from COVID-19. The CDR3 protein is CARSQDLQKVADTQYF. The CDR3 nucleotides are TGTGCCAGAAGCCAGGATCTACAGAAGGTAGCAGATACGCAGTATTTT.